This passage covers 12 T cell receptor beta chains from one sample sequenced in a study of T cell repertoires in cytomegalovirus infection. Each CDR3 protein is one row after TCRdb ran MiXCR on the reads. The sample has about 500,000 distinct CDR3 sequences; roughly 34% are singletons. These receptors have no identified antigens. Material: cultured PBMCs, obtained from culture after CMV antigen stimulation. These receptors were obtained from a human donor in good health (CMV status not recorded). Some clones in this sample may be carry-over from other donors' samples.

The V call is TRBV10-3, the J call TRBJ2-1; D unclear. The V gene lost 4 bases and the J gene lost 8 bases, with 9 bases spanning the gap. Germline CDR1 reads ENHRY; CDR2 reads SYGVKD. The CDR3 is 12 residues long. The CDR3 nucleotides are TGTGCCATCAGTGCGGATATCCATGAGCAGTTCTTC. It encodes CAISADIHEQFF.

This clonotype was seen a single time. The chain recombines TRBV12-3 or TRBV12-4 with TRBJ1-1; D call uncertain. CDR3 size: 13 residues. V lost 2 bases to trimming and J lost 1 base, with 5 bases between them. Written as DNA, the CDR3 is TGTGCCAGCAGTTTAAAGAAGAACACTGAAGCTTTCTTT. Translated, it gives CASSLKKNTEAFF.

In this sample, this clonotype turned up a few times. The V call is TRBV5-1, the J call TRBJ1-5, with D unclear. Trimming removed 0 bases from V and 3 bases from J, with 10 bases in between. CDR3 length: 15 amino acids. The V gene's germline CDR1 is SGHRS and CDR2 YFSETQ. For the CDR3, the DNA is TGCGCCAGCAGCTTGGGAGGGCAGGACAATCAGCCCCAGCATTTT. Protein: CASSLGGQDNQPQHF.

The chain is built from TRBV7-3 and TRBJ2-1; the match to TRBD2 covers 11 bases. This CDR3 has 14 residues. With 4 bases clipped from V and 7 bases from J, the junction kept 3 bases outside the gene matches. Per germline, CDR1 SGHTA and CDR2 FQGTGA. This chain's CDR3 is CASSSRTSGNEQFF. DNA of the CDR3: TGTGCCAGCAGCTCCCGGACTAGCGGGAATGAGCAGTTCTTC.

The CDR3 nucleotides are TGTGCCACCAGTGATGGCAGCGCCAAAAACATTCAGTACTTC. Residues: CATSDGSAKNIQYF. The rearrangement links TRBV24-1 to TRBJ2-4; D unclear. The germline V and J ends were trimmed by 3 bases and 1 base, with 6 bases remaining between them. The V gene's germline CDR1 is KGHDR and CDR2 SFDVKD. CDR3 length: 14 amino acids.

This clonotype has a count of ten or more. The V and J genes are TRBV19 and TRBJ1-5; D gene uncertain. This CDR3 region has 13 residues. Germline assignment: CDR1 LNHDA and CDR2 SQIVND (reference sequence). Trimming cost V 9 bases and J 2 bases, with 11 bases left between them. This CDR3 is CASSGTGNQPQHF. CDR3 nucleotides: TGTGCCAGCTCAGGAACGGGCAATCAGCCCCAGCATTTT.

The genes are TRBV9 and TRBJ2-4; D is unclear. Deletions cut 4 bases from V and 5 bases from J, with 13 bases between. Germline-derived CDR1 and CDR2 are SGDLS and YYNGEE. There are 14 residues in the CDR3. The CDR3 sequence: CASSPLDGENIQYF. CDR3 bases: TGTGCCAGCAGCCCGTTGGACGGCGAAAACATTCAGTACTTC.

This clonotype was counted at least ten times. The gene calls are TRBV7-2 and TRBJ2-7, with D hard to call. V shed 0 bases and J shed 2 bases, with 5 bases lying between them. The CDR3 length is 13 residues. Germline V gene data show CDR1 as SGHTA and CDR2 as FQGNSA. The CDR3 DNA is TGTGCCAGCAGCTTAGCGTGGGCCTACGAGCAGTACGTC. This gives the protein CASSLAWAYEQYV.

This clonotype was detected ten times or more. This CDR3 reads CASSFPGNEQFF. CDR3 DNA sequence: TGTGCCAGCAGCTTCCCGGGAAACGAGCAGTTCTTC. V and J are TRBV7-9 and TRBJ2-1; TRBD2 is a possible D gene (5 bases). From germline, CDR1 is SEHNR and CDR2 FQNEAQ (reference sequence). The CDR3 runs to 12 residues. Trimming took 3 bases from V and 10 from J, leaving 10 bases between them.

This clonotype has a count of ten or more. The chain recombines TRBV7-2 with TRBJ2-3, with 9 bases that match TRBD1. V was pared by 3 bases and J by 4 bases, with 5 bases of the junction left unmatched. The length of the CDR3 is 15 residues. Germline loops: CDR1 SGHTA, CDR2 FQGNSA. DNA for the CDR3: TGTGCCAGCAGCTTCGCGGGACAGGGAGCAGATACGCAGTATTTT. It codes for CASSFAGQGADTQYF.

In this sample, this clonotype turned up a few times. V gene TRBV12-3 or TRBV12-4 combines with J gene TRBJ1-1; D call uncertain. This CDR3 has 11 amino acids. V lost 2 bases to trimming and J lost 6 bases, with 4 bases between them. The CDR3 spells CASSLSSEAFF. The CDR3 coding sequence is TGTGCCAGCAGTTTATCCTCTGAAGCTTTCTTT.

The chain couples TRBV12-3 or TRBV12-4 to TRBJ2-3, with no clear D. Trimming took off 5 bases at V and 14 bases at J, with 20 bases between the two ends. This CDR3 is 13 amino acids long. The CDR3 DNA is TGTGCCAGCAGTAACTGGGGATCCCAAACTCTGTATTTT. Protein product: CASSNWGSQTLYF.